This T cell receptor beta chain was sequenced for a study of blood T cell repertoires in COVID-19. The method was immunoSEQ multiplex PCR; TCRdb's version includes in-frame clones alone and lacks a portion of them. The data contain 200,000 to 250,000 clones, 89% of them seen just once; the ten biggest clones take up 6.5%. With V trimmed by 3 bases and J by 3 bases, 6 bases remained unmatched. In germline, CDR1 is SGHAT, CDR2 FQDESV (reference sequence). This CDR3 has 15 amino acids. Material: peripheral blood. The chain carries TRBV11-1 and TRBJ2-7; TRBD2 matches at 9 bases. The sequence was collected from a man aged 55 to 70 who had recovered from COVID-19. This chain's CDR3 is CASSFRSGGVYEQYF. The CDR3 DNA sequence: TGTGCCAGCAGCTTCCGTAGCGGGGGCGTCTACGAGCAGTACTTC.